The 17 T cell receptor beta chains in this list originate from one sample, sequenced in a study of radiation and T cells in renal cell carcinoma. TCRdb's copy holds only in-frame clones and misses some; the assay was immunoSEQ multiplex PCR. The table includes tens of thousands of clones, about four fifths detected once. Time point reported: baseline pretreatment blood. Treatment reported: 15 Gy SBRT to primary tumor, nephrectomy 4 weeks later. The sequences come from blood, collected from a patient whose treatment included radiotherapy and nephrectomy. All receptors derive from a man aged 60 to 69 with renal cell carcinoma.

This clone was seen once. CDR3 in amino acids: CASSPDRTTDTQYF. CDR3 sequence (DNA): TGTGCCAGCAGCCCGGACAGGACCACAGATACGCAGTATTTT. J is TRBJ2-3 and V is TRBV7-6; 7 nucleotides match TRBD1. This CDR3 comprises 14 residues. Germline loops: CDR1 SGHVS, CDR2 FNYEAQ. V was clipped by 5 bases and J by 2 bases; unmatched bases: 4.

The chain is built from TRBV7-6 and TRBJ2-4; D gene ambiguous. CDR1 is SGHVS, CDR2 FNYEAQ, per germline. V lost 1 base and J 1 base, leaving 8 bases between the germline ends. This CDR3 comprises 15 residues. The chain's CDR3 is CASSLGQEAKNIQYF. The CDR3, as DNA: TGTGCCAGCAGCTTAGGTCAGGAGGCCAAAAACATTCAGTACTTC.

This chain uses TRBV7-2 with TRBJ2-7; possible D gene TRBD1, 6 bases. Germline assignment: CDR1 SGHTA and CDR2 FQGNSA. Between the trimmed V and J ends, which lost 5 bases and 3 bases, there was a span of 14 bases. The CDR3 runs to 14 residues. The CDR3 region is CASSPLRGGYEQYF. CDR3 nucleotide sequence: TGTGCCAGCAGCCCCTTGAGAGGGGGCTACGAGCAGTACTTC.

The J gene is TRBJ2-3, the V gene TRBV7-2; no clear D. The V end lost 3 bases, the J end lost 2 bases, and 9 bases lay between the germline ends. The CDR3 contains 14 residues. From germline, CDR1 is SGHTA and CDR2 FQGNSA. DNA of the CDR3: TGTGCCAGCAGCTTCTCGATTTTCACAGATACGCAGTATTTT. Amino acids: CASSFSIFTDTQYF. The full variable domain, rest sourced from reference TRBV7-2 and TRBJ2-3, is GAGVSQSPSNKVTEKGKDVELRCDPISGHTALYWYRQSLGQGLEFLIYFQGNSAPDKSGLPSDRFSAERTGGSVSTLTIQRTQQEDSAVYLCASSFSIFTDTQYFGPGTRLTVL.

The V gene is TRBV19, the J gene TRBJ1-5, with D uncertain. The V gene's germline CDR1 is LNHDA and CDR2 SQIVND (reference sequence). The CDR3 sequence is 14 residues long. V was cut by 1 base and J by 7 bases, with 11 bases left in between. The CDR3 bases are TGTGCCAGTAGTATAGCAGAGGGAGGACAGCCCCAGCATTTT. It encodes CASSIAEGGQPQHF.

The rearrangement uses TRBV29-1 and TRBJ2-3, with D tentatively TRBD1 or TRBD2 (5 bases each). CDR1 and CDR2 (germline): SQVTM, ANQGSEA. V was trimmed by 4 bases and J by 4 bases, leaving 18 bases between them. This CDR3 region has 15 residues. For the CDR3, the DNA is TGCAGCGTTGGGGTAGGCGGGCAGGGCTCAGATACGCAGTATTTT. Translating it yields CSVGVGGQGSDTQYF.

The rearrangement links TRBV15 to TRBJ2-7; 7 nucleotides agree with TRBD1. The germline V gene encodes CDR1 LNHNV and CDR2 YYDKDF (reference sequence). The CDR3 is 15 amino acids. Losses at the gene ends were 0 bases for V and 3 bases for J; bases not matched to a gene: 5. This CDR3 is CATSRDARDSYEQYF. In DNA, the CDR3 is TGTGCCACCAGCAGAGATGCCCGGGACAGCTACGAGCAGTACTTC.

This clone showed up just once. This chain connects TRBV27 to TRBJ2-1; D unclear. CDR3 size: 15 residues. The germline V and J ends were trimmed by 3 bases and 2 bases, with 11 bases remaining between them. Germline loops: CDR1 MNHEY, CDR2 SMNVEV (reference sequence). CDR3 loop: CASSFSGPPYNEQFF. CDR3 DNA: TGTGCCAGCAGTTTTTCCGGCCCGCCCTACAATGAGCAGTTCTTC.

The V call is TRBV7-2, the J call TRBJ2-1, with 7 bases identical to TRBD2. The CDR3 sequence is 15 residues long. The germline V gene encodes CDR1 SGHTA and CDR2 FQGNSA. Losses at the gene ends were 2 bases for V and 1 base for J; bases not matched to a gene: 2. The CDR3 here is CASSLSAGSYNEQFF. The CDR3 region has the DNA TGTGCCAGCAGCTTATCAGCGGGGTCCTACAATGAGCAGTTCTTC.

The rearrangement joins TRBV5-6 to TRBJ2-7; TRBD1 matches 7 bases. The CDR3 covers 14 residues. V gave up 4 bases and J gave up 2 bases; unmatched junction bases: 6. Germline V gene data show CDR1 as SGHDT and CDR2 as YYEEEE. The CDR3 region has the DNA TGTGCCAGCAGCCGCCGGGACAGCCCCTACGAGCAGTACTTC. This translates into CASSRRDSPYEQYF.

The chain employs TRBV30 and TRBJ2-2; D uncertain. The V gene lost 5 bases and the J gene lost 5 bases, with 9 bases spanning the gap. The germline CDR1 and CDR2 sequences are GTSNPN and SVGIG (reference sequence). CDR3 length: 12 amino acids. DNA for the CDR3: TGTGCCTGGCCCTCCTCTACCGGGGAGCTGTTTTTT. It codes for CAWPSSTGELFF.

The chain couples TRBV19 to TRBJ1-2; TRBD1 is a possible D gene (6 bases). V was trimmed by 6 bases and J by 6 bases, leaving 14 bases between them. CDR1 and CDR2 from the germline V gene are LNHDA and SQIVND (reference sequence). This CDR3 has 13 residues. The CDR3, as DNA: TGTGCCAGTAGCCGTGGACAGCCTAATGGCTACACCTTC. Translating gives CASSRGQPNGYTF.

This chain links TRBV5-6 with TRBJ2-3; weak D call: TRBD2 (6 bases). The CDR3 is made up of 16 amino acids. With 4 bases removed from V and 2 bases from J, the gap between germline ends came to 17 bases. CDR1 SGHDT and CDR2 YYEEEE come from the germline V gene. CDR3 residues: CASSPRGSVHTDTQYF. CDR3 DNA: TGTGCCAGCAGCCCCCGGGGGAGCGTACACACAGATACGCAGTATTTT.

The CDR3 DNA reads as TGTGCCAGCACCGCACTAGGGATTGGGACAGGGTATGGCTACACCTTC. It yields the protein CASTALGIGTGYGYTF. This chain links TRBV5-6 with TRBJ1-2, with 9 bases matching TRBD1. V lost 6 bases and J lost 5; bases outside the gene matches: 14. Germline V gene lookup returns CDR1 SGHDT and CDR2 YYEEEE. The CDR3 has 16 residues. Supplemented by reference TRBV5-6 and TRBJ1-2, the full variable domain reads DAGVTQSPTHLIKTRGQQVTLRCSPKSGHDTVSWYQQALGQGPQFIFQYYEEEERQRGNFPDRFSGHQFPNYSSELNVNALLLGDSALYLCASTALGIGTGYGYTFGSGTRLTVV.

The V gene is TRBV27, the J gene TRBJ2-5; D is ambiguous. The CDR3 consists of 14 residues. V lost 8 bases, J lost 5 bases, and 18 bases lay in between. The germline V gene encodes CDR1 MNHEY and CDR2 SMNVEV (reference sequence). The CDR3 loop is CASAIDSGRETQYF. CDR3 DNA: TGTGCCAGCGCTATCGATTCGGGTCGGGAGACCCAGTACTTC.

The genes are TRBV9 and TRBJ2-7; 9 nucleotides match TRBD1. CDR1 is SGDLS and CDR2 is YYNGEE in the germline V gene. The CDR3 runs 15 residues. The trim removed 3 bases at V and 4 bases at J, leaving 8 bases unmatched. CDR3 bases: TGTGCCAGCAGCGCCGGACAGGGGTTAACATACGAGCAGTACTTC. This encodes CASSAGQGLTYEQYF.

The CDR3 DNA reads as TGTGCCATCAGTGAACCCGGGTTGGGTGATGGGAATGAGCAGTTCTTC. Residues: CAISEPGLGDGNEQFF. The chain employs TRBV10-3 and TRBJ2-1; no definite D call. CDR3 length: 16 residues. Germline-derived CDR1 and CDR2 are ENHRY and SYGVKD. The germline V and J ends were trimmed by 3 bases and 7 bases, with 19 bases remaining between them.